The source of this TCR beta chain is a study of identifying expanded T cells in peripheral blood. Germline lookup yields CDR1 MDHEN and CDR2 SYDVKM. This CDR3 has 16 residues. V was clipped by 3 bases and J by 5 bases; unmatched bases: 8. Using immunoSEQ multiplex PCR, the repertoire was profiled, and TCRdb retains in-frame clones only, with some absent. The sample holds around 91,000 clones, 88% seen once. The TCR comes from a person aged 18 to 70 in good health. The sequenced sample consisted of blood. The chain has TRBV28 and TRBJ2-2; TRBD1 aligns across 8 bases. The CDR3 here is CASSLGGQGGTGELFF. The CDR3 nucleotides are TGTGCCAGCAGTTTGGGAGGACAGGGTGGAACCGGGGAGCTGTTTTTT.